The rows below give T cell receptor beta chains drawn from one sample of a study of regulatory T cells in long-lasting Graves disease. TCRdb re-called the multiplex PCR reads through MiXCR, storing one row per CDR3 protein. The table lists roughly 500,000 distinct CDR3 sequences, 14% of them singletons. This sample also belongs to another study, concerning T cells in Graves' hyperthyroidism and ophthalmopathy.

Material: peripheral blood mononuclear cells (PBMCs), obtained at new diagnosis, from a patient treated with antithyroid drugs. These receptors originate from a woman aged 45-60 years with Graves disease. The CDR3 runs from the conserved cysteine through the conserved F or W. D genes are given only for firm matches. Clone size is given for some rows only: seen once, a few or many times, or a class if the clone is expanded.

V gene	D gene	clone size	J gene	CDR3 protein	CDR3 DNA
TRBV28	TRBD2	.	TRBJ2-1	CASSLLGLAGPSSYNEQFF	TGTGCCAGCAGTTTATTGGGACTAGCGGGCCCTAGCTCCTACAATGAGCAGTTCTTC
TRBV27	TRBD2	many	TRBJ2-7	CASSPGLAISYEQYF	TGTGCCAGCAGTCCGGGACTAGCGATCTCCTACGAGCAGTACTTC
TRBV11-2	.	many	TRBJ2-1	CASSLIGVGDNEQFF	TGTGCCAGCAGCTTAATAGGGGTGGGAGACAATGAGCAGTTCTTC
TRBV28	TRBD2	many	TRBJ2-1	CASSLPPGLAEYNEQFF	TGTGCCAGCAGCCTGCCACCGGGACTAGCGGAATACAATGAGCAGTTCTTC
TRBV30	TRBD1	many	TRBJ1-5	CAWTPGQGNQPQHF	TGTGCCTGGACCCCGGGACAGGGGAATCAGCCCCAGCATTTT
TRBV25-1	TRBD2	few	TRBJ2-2	CASSEYPTPSGSPGELFF	TGTGCCAGCAGTGAATACCCTACCCCTAGCGGGAGTCCCGGGGAGCTGTTTTTT
TRBV12-3/TRBV12-4	.	many	TRBJ1-4	CASSSGGYNEKLFF	TGTGCCAGCAGTTCGGGCGGGTATAATGAAAAACTGTTTTTT
TRBV12-5	.	.	TRBJ2-3	CASGLGGATDTQYF	TGTGCTAGTGGTTTGGGCGGAGCCACAGATACGCAGTATTTT
TRBV7-7	.	.	TRBJ2-1	CASSPTTLSGLSYNEQFF	TGTGCCAGCAGCCCTACCACACTGAGCGGGCTCTCCTACAATGAGCAGTTCTTC
TRBV5-5	.	.	TRBJ2-2	CASSPPTVPTGELFF	TGTGCCAGCAGCCCCCCGACAGTCCCCACCGGGGAGCTGTTTTTT
TRBV28	.	many	TRBJ1-1	CASSPDGTMNTEAFF	TGTGCCAGCAGTCCCGACGGGACCATGAACACTGAAGCTTTCTTT
TRBV20-1	.	many	TRBJ1-6	CSARDRMRGEGSPLHF	TGCAGTGCTAGAGATAGAATGAGAGGGGAGGGTTCACCCCTCCACTTT
TRBV11-2	.	many	TRBJ2-7	CASSAGRSYEQYF	TGTGCCAGCAGCGCCGGACGGTCCTACGAGCAGTACTTC
TRBV20-1	.	.	TRBJ2-2	CSARAPTWLAGLTGELFF	TGCAGTGCTAGAGCCCCAACCTGGTTGGCGGGTCTTACCGGGGAGCTGTTTTTT
TRBV7-6	TRBD2	once	TRBJ2-7	CASSSRSGRTYEQYF	TGTGCCAGCAGCTCAAGGAGCGGGAGGACCTACGAGCAGTACTTC
TRBV7-2	.	many	TRBJ2-2	CASSLVGTQNTGELFF	TGTGCCAGCAGCTTAGTGGGGACCCAGAACACCGGGGAGCTGTTTTTT
TRBV27	.	few	TRBJ2-2	CASSFFSTGELFF	TGTGCCAGCAGTTTTTTTAGCACCGGGGAGCTGTTTTTT
TRBV28	.	many	TRBJ2-3	CASSTPHTTQYF	TGTGCCAGCAGTACTCCACACACAACGCAGTATTTT
TRBV3-1	.	many	TRBJ2-7	CASSQWRAGDEQYF	TGTGCCAGCAGCCAGTGGCGGGCCGGGGACGAGCAGTACTTC
TRBV7-9	.	few	TRBJ2-5	CASSLAGGTKIRETQYF	TGTGCCAGCAGCTTAGCGGGCGGGACCAAAATTCGAGAGACCCAGTACTTC
TRBV11-2	.	.	TRBJ2-7	CASSLGPPGRGYEQYF	TGTGCCAGCAGCTTGGGGCCCCCGGGACGGGGCTACGAGCAGTACTTC
TRBV6-2/TRBV6-3	TRBD2	few	TRBJ2-5	CASSIDKRGRETQYF	TGTGCCAGCAGCATCGACAAGCGGGGTAGAGAGACCCAGTACTTC
TRBV19	.	.	TRBJ2-4	CASSTRQASGRNIQYF	TGTGCCAGTAGTACTAGACAGGCCTCAGGGCGAAACATTCAGTACTTC
TRBV6-1	.	few	TRBJ1-1	CASNPHRGSNTEAFF	TGTGCCAGCAATCCCCATCGGGGGTCGAACACTGAAGCTTTCTTT
TRBV5-1	.	.	TRBJ1-5	CASSEGEGNQPQHF	TGCGCCAGCAGCGAGGGAGAGGGCAATCAGCCCCAGCATTTT
TRBV24-1	.	few	TRBJ2-1	CATRGEGELDEQFF	TGTGCCACCAGGGGGGAAGGGGAGTTGGATGAGCAGTTCTTC
TRBV10-1	TRBD1	few	TRBJ1-5	CARNLNSFQGGGYFNQPQHF	TGCGCCAGGAACCTTAATTCATTCCAGGGGGGCGGATATTTTAATCAGCCCCAGCATTTT
TRBV11-2	.	many	TRBJ2-3	CASSLEGGGHTDTQYF	TGTGCCAGCAGCTTAGAGGGAGGCGGGCACACAGATACGCAGTATTTT
TRBV7-2	TRBD1	many	TRBJ1-1	CASSWQGVENTEAFF	TGTGCCAGCAGCTGGCAGGGGGTGGAGAACACTGAAGCTTTCTTT
TRBV30	.	.	TRBJ1-4	CAFDEDSQNDEKLFF	TGTGCCTTCGATGAGGACAGCCAGAACGATGAAAAACTGTTTTTT
TRBV3-1	.	.	TRBJ2-5	CASSQDRVAPWQETQYF	TGTGCCAGCAGCCAAGATCGGGTAGCCCCATGGCAGGAGACCCAGTACTTC
TRBV7-2	TRBD2	many	TRBJ2-1	CAGSSGATLHNEQFF	TGTGCCGGGTCGAGCGGGGCTACCCTACACAATGAGCAGTTCTTC
TRBV28	TRBD1	many	TRBJ2-1	CASSRDRGGYNEQFF	TGTGCCAGCAGCCGAGACAGGGGCGGATACAATGAGCAGTTCTTC
TRBV28	.	many	TRBJ2-1	CASSPPDFNEQFF	TGTGCCAGCAGTCCCCCCGACTTTAATGAGCAGTTCTTC
TRBV12-5	TRBD1	many	TRBJ2-3	CASGRDLGQGYGAQYF	TGTGCTAGTGGTCGAGACCTGGGACAGGGTTATGGAGCGCAGTATTTT
TRBV4-1	TRBD1	.	TRBJ1-2	CASSQDRGRPYGYTF	TGCGCCAGCAGCCAAGACAGGGGGCGGCCCTATGGCTACACCTTC
TRBV11-2	.	many	TRBJ1-1	CASSLDNMNTEAFF	TGTGCCAGCAGCTTAGATAACATGAACACTGAAGCTTTCTTT
TRBV15	TRBD2	many	TRBJ2-3	CATSLLAGDTDTQYF	TGTGCCACCAGCCTGCTAGCGGGAGACACAGATACGCAGTATTTT